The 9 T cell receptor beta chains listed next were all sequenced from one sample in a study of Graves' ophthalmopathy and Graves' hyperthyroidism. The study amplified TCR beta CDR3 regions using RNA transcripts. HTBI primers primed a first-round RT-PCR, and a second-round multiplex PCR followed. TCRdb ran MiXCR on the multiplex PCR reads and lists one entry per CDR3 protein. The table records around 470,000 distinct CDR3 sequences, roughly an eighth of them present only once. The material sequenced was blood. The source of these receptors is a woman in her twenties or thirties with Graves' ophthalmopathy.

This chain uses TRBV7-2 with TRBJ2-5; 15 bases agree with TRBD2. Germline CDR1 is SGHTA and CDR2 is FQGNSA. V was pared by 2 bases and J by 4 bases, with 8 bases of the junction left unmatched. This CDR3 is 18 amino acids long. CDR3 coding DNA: TGTGCCAGCAGCTTATCGCCGGGACTAGCGGGGGGCTCAGAGACCCAGTACTTC. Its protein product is CASSLSPGLAGGSETQYF.

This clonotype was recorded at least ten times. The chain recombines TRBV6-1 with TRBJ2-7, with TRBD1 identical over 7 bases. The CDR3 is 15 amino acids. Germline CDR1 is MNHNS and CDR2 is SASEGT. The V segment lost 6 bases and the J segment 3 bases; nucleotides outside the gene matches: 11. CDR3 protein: CASSRTTGQFYEQYF. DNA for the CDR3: TGTGCCAGCAGCCGAACAACGGGACAGTTCTACGAGCAGTACTTC.

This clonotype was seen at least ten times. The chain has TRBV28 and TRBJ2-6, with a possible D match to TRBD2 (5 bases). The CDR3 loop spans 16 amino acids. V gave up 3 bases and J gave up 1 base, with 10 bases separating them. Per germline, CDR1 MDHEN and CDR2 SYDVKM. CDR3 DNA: TGTGCCAGCAGTTTTATAGGAGGATCTGGGGCCAACGTCCTGACTTTC. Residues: CASSFIGGSGANVLTF.

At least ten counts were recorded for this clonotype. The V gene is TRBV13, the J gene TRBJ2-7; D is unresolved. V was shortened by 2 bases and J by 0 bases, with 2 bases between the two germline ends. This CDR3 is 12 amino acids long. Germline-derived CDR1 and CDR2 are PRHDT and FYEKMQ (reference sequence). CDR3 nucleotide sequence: TGTGCCAGCAGCTTACACTCCTACGAGCAGTACTTC. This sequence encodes CASSLHSYEQYF.

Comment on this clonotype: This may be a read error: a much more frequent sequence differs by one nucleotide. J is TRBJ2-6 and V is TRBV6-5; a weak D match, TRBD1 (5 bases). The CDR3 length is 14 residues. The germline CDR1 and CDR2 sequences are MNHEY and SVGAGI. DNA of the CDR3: TGTGCCAGCAGTTTTATCTCTGGGGCCAACGTCATGACTTTC. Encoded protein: CASSFISGANVMTF.

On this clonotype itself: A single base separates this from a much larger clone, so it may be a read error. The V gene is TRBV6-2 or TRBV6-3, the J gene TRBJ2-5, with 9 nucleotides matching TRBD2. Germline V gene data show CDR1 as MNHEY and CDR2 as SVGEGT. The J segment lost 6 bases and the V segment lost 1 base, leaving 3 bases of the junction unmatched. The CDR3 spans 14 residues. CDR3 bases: TGTGCCAGCAGTTACTGGACTAGCGCGAAGACCCAGTACTTC. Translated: CASSYWTSAKTQYF.

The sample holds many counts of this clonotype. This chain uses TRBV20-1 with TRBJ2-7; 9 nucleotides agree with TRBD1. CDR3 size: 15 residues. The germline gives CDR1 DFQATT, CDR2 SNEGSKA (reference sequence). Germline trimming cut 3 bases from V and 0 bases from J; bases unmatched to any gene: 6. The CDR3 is CSASVGTGISYEQYF. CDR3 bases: TGCAGTGCTAGTGTAGGGACAGGGATCTCCTACGAGCAGTACTTC.

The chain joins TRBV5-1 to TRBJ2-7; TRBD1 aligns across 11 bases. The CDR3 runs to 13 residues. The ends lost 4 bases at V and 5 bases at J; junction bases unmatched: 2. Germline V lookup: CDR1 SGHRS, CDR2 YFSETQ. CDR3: CASSRGQGDEQYF. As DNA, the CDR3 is TGCGCCAGCAGCAGGGGACAGGGGGACGAGCAGTACTTC. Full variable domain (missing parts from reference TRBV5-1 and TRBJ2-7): KAGVTQTPRYLIKTRGQQVTLSCSPISGHRSVSWYQQTPGQGLQFLFEYFSETQRNKGNFPGRFSGRQFSNSRSEMNVSTLELGDSALYLCASSRGQGDEQYFGPGTRLTVT.

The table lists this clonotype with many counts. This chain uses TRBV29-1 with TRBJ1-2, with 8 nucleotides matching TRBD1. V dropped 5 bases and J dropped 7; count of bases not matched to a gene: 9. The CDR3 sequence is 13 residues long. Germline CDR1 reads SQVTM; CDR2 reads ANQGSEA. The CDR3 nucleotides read TGCAGCGTTAAGACAGGGGTTATCGGTGGCTACACCTTC. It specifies CSVKTGVIGGYTF.